This T cell receptor (beta chain) came from a study of blood T cell repertoires in COVID-19 (TCRdb year 2020). Study-wide context: The collaborator samples originated in the United States, Italy and Spain and spanned the acute and convalescent phases of COVID-19. The material from the prospective study consisted of cDNA or gDNA derived from T cells, B-cell-depleted T cells, or PBMCs. Deeply sampled blood TCRbeta repertoires from subjects exposed to, actively infected with, or recovered from COVID-19 were included in the dataset. The repertoires were made available in a free public database intended to serve as a resource for research on the immune response to SARS-CoV-2. Samples were obtained from the ongoing ImmuneRACE study (first 160 participants) and from 1,254 subjects provided by 6 global collaborators. Nearly every sample came with metadata listing a de-identified subject ID, COVID-19 status, age in years and sex. Where available, HLA class I and class II types were taken from metadata supplied by the sample provider and were not determined by assay-based typing.

The immunoSEQ Assay, a bias-controlled multiplex PCR, was used to amplify TCRbeta CDR3 regions from genomic DNA. Per the authors' processing: Nucleated cell counts per sample were estimated from amplification of reference gene primers within the assay. To quantify the absolute abundance of each unique TCRbeta CDR3 rearrangement, sequence reads were collapsed and filtered. For each sample, productive Simpson clonality was calculated as the square root of Simpson's diversity index over productive rearrangements. What TCRdb holds here is the immuneACCESS table cut down to in-frame rearrangements. Part of the clones is not present; checked against another copy, under half of the missing clones reflect an unresolved V gene, and the others are unexplained. V and J calls and clone size are given by that table; D and trimming were obtained from the DNA. The sample table records 250,000 or so clones; around three quarters of these occur just once. The leading ten clones occupy 2.5% to 4% of the sample.

A note on this clone: It lacks a known antigen. Nothing much larger sits one base from this clone, and base qualities are not available.

CDR1 LGHNT and CDR2 FRNRAP were looked up in the germline V gene. Inclusive of the bounding cysteine and phenylalanine, the CDR3 is 19 residues long. Only the CDR3 region is kept as DNA, spanning 57 bases read in frame from base 1. V loses 0 bases of germline sequence and J loses 2 bases, and the interval between the two ends is 23 bases. Collaborating institutions collected whole blood in K2EDTA tubes following their own protocols. For TCRbeta analysis, collaborators shipped samples in one of three forms: frozen whole blood, isolated PBMCs, or DNA extracted from either of those sample types. Broad study findings and their caveats: Clinical and demographic metadata were provided uncurated, with the amount varying by source and participant.

Recombination linked TRBV12-5 to TRBJ2-7, and the D gene may be TRBD2, 6 bases matching. The sequenced sample consisted of peripheral blood. The TCR originated in a woman of 80 years or more with acute or convalescent COVID-19. Here is the DNA: TGTGCTAGTGGTTTGGTATCCCCACTTAGCGGAGGTCGCGCCTACGAGCAGTACTTC. Translated, this is CASGLVSPLSGGRAYEQYF.